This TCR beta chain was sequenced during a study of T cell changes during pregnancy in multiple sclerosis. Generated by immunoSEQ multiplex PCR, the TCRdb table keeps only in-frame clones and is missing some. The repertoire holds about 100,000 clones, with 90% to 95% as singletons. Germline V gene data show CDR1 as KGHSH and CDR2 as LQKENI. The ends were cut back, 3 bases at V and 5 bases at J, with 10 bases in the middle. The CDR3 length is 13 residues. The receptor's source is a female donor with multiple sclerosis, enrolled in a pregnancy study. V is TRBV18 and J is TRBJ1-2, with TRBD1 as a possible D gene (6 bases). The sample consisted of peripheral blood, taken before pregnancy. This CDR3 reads CASSPWTAYGYTF. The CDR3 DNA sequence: TGTGCCAGCTCACCTTGGACAGCTTATGGCTACACCTTC.